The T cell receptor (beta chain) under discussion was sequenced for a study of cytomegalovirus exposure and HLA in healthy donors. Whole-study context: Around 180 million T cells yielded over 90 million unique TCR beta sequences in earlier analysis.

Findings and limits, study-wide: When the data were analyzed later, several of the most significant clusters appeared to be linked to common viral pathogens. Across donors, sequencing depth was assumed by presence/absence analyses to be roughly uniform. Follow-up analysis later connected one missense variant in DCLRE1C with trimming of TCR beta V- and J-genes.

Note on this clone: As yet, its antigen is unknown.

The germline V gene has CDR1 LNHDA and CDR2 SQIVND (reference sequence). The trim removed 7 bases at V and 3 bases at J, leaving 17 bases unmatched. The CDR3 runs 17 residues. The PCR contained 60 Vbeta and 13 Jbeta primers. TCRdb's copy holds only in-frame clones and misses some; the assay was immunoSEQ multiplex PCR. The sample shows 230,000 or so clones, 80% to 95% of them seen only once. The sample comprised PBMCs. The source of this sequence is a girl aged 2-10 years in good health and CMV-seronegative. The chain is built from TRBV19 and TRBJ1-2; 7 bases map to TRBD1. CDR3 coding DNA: TGTGCCAGTACCCCGACCAAACTTAGGGGGCTCTACTATGGCTACACCTTC. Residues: CASTPTKLRGLYYGYTF. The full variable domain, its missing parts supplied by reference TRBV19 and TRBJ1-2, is DGGITQSPKYLFRKEGQNVTLSCEQNLNHDAMYWYRQDPGQGLRLIYYSQIVNDFQKGDIAEGYSVSREKKESFPLTVTSAQKNPTAFYLCASTPTKLRGLYYGYTFGSGTRLTVV.